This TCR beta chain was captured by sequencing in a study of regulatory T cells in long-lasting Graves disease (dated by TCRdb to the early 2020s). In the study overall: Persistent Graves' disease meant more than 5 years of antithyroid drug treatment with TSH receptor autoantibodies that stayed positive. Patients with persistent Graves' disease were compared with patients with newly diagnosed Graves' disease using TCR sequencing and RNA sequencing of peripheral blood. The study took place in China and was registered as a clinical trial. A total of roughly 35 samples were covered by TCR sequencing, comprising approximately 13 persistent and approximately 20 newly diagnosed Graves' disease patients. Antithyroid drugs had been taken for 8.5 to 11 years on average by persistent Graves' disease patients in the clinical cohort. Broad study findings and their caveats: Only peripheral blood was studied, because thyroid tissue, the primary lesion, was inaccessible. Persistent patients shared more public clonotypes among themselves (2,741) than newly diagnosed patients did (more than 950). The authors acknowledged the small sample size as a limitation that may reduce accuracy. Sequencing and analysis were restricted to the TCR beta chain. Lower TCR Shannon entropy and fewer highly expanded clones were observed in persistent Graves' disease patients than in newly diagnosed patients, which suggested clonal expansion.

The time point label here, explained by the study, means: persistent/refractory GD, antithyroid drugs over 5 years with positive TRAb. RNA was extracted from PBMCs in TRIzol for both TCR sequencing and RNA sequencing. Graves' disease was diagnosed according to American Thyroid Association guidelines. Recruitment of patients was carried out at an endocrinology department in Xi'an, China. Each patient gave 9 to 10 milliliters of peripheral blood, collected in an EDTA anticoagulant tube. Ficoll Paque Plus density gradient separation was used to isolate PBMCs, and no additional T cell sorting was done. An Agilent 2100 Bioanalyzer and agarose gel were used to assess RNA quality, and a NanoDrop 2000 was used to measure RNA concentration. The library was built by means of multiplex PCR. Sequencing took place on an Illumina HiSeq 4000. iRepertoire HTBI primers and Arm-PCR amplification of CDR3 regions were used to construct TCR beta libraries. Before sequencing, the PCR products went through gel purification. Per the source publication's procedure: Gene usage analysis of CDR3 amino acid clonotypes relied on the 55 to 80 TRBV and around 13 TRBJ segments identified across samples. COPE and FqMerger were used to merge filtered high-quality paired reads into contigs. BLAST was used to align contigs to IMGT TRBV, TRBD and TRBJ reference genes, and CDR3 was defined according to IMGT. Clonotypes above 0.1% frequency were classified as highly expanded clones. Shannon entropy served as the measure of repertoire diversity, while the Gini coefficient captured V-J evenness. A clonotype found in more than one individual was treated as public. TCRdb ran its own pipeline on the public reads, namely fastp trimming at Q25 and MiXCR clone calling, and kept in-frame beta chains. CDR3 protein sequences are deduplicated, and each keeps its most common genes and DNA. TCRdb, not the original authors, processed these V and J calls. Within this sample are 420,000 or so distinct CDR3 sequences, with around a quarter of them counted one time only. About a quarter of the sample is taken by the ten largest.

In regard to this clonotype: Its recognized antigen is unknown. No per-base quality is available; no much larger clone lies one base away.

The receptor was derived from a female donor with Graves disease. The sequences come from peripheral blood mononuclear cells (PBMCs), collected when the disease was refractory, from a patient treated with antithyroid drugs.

The nucleotide sequence is given as TGTGCCAGCAGCGTACTGGAGACCCAGTACTTC. Its coded protein is CASSVLETQYF. Here the chain combines TRBV9 and TRBJ2-5; the D segment cannot be called with confidence. CDR1 and CDR2 are drawn from the germline V gene: SGDLS, YYNGEE. The trim is 1 base for V and 5 bases for J, with a gap of 3 bases between the germline ends. From the cysteine up to the phenylalanine, the CDR3 has a length of 11 residues. Only the CDR3 part of the read is kept: 33 bases, read in frame from the first base.